The 23 T cell receptor beta chains listed next were all sequenced from one sample in a study of blood T cell repertoires in COVID-19. Profiling relied on immunoSEQ multiplex PCR, and the TCRdb table lists in-frame clones only, not all of them. In the table there are about 81,000 clones, about 91% of which are singletons. Sequencing was performed on peripheral blood. These receptor sequences come from a man in his 70s with active or convalescent COVID-19.

The chain links TRBV9 to TRBJ2-7, with 7 bases aligning to TRBD1. J was trimmed by 2 bases and V by 3 bases; bases with no gene match: 5. Germline V gives CDR1 SGDLS, CDR2 YYNGEE. The CDR3 sequence is 14 residues long. DNA of the CDR3: TGTGCCAGCAGCGGAGGGGGCCGTACCTACGAGCAGTACTTC. It yields the protein CASSGGGRTYEQYF.

The chain carries TRBV28 and TRBJ1-2; no clear D gene. The length of the CDR3 is 10 residues. Germline V CDR1 and CDR2: MDHEN, SYDVKM. The V and J ends lost 10 bases and 4 bases respectively, with 7 bases between them. This CDR3 reads CATRGYGYTF. DNA for the CDR3: TGTGCCACTCGAGGCTATGGCTACACCTTC.

The rearrangement joins TRBV19 to TRBJ2-7, with 8 nucleotides matching TRBD2. The J segment lost 1 base and the V segment lost 2 bases, leaving 4 bases of the junction unmatched. This CDR3 spans 15 amino acids. Germline V lookup: CDR1 LNHDA, CDR2 SQIVND (reference sequence). CDR3 sequence reads: CASSISSGGSYEQYF. As DNA, the CDR3 is TGTGCCAGTAGTATATCCAGCGGGGGTTCCTACGAGCAGTACTTC.

This rearrangement joins TRBV4-1 to TRBJ2-2, with D possibly matching TRBD1 (6 bases). Germline CDR1 MGHRA, CDR2 YSYEKL. The germline V and J ends were trimmed by 7 bases and 8 bases, with 20 bases remaining between them. The CDR3 runs 15 residues. CDR3 loop: CASINHREPSGELFF. CDR3 in DNA: TGCGCCAGCATTAATCACAGGGAACCGTCTGGGGAGCTGTTTTTT.

This chain uses TRBV10-3 with TRBJ2-7, with TRBD2 matching over 11 bases. The CDR3 runs to 14 residues. Unmatched junction bases numbered 8, after V lost 10 bases and J lost 3 bases. In germline, CDR1 is ENHRY, CDR2 SYGVKD. CDR3 nucleotide sequence: TGTGCCAGCTCACTAGCGGGGGATTTCTACGAGCAGTACTTC. Its translation: CASSLAGDFYEQYF.

V usage is TRBV7-2 and J usage is TRBJ2-3; 7 bases agree with TRBD2. The V segment lost 6 bases and the J segment 2 bases; nucleotides outside the gene matches: 2. This CDR3 comprises 13 residues. The germline V gene has CDR1 SGHTA and CDR2 FQGNSA. The CDR3: CASSRDYTDTQYF. In nucleotides, the CDR3 is TGTGCCAGCAGTCGGGACTACACAGATACGCAGTATTTT. Using reference TRBV7-2 and TRBJ2-3 for the parts outside the CDR3, the full variable domain is GAGVSQSPSNKVTEKGKDVELRCDPISGHTALYWYRQSLGQGLEFLIYFQGNSAPDKSGLPSDRFSAERTGGSVSTLTIQRTQQEDSAVYLCASSRDYTDTQYFGPGTRLTVL.

This rearrangement joins TRBV7-2 to TRBJ1-1, with 8 bases fitting TRBD1. This CDR3 is built from 15 residues. Germline V lookup: CDR1 SGHTA, CDR2 FQGNSA. The V gene end was trimmed by 4 bases and the J gene end by 5 bases; junction bases not matched to a gene: 9. The CDR3 sequence is CASSYTGGRDTEAFF. The CDR3, as DNA: TGTGCCAGCAGCTACACAGGGGGAAGAGATACTGAAGCTTTCTTT.

The chain carries TRBV5-1 and TRBJ1-6; no definite D call. Germline CDR1 is SGHRS and CDR2 is YFSETQ. CDR3 length: 18 residues. V dropped 0 bases and J dropped 7 bases, with 20 bases sitting between them. Here the CDR3 reads CASSLVIPGGKVNSPLHF. CDR3 DNA sequence: TGCGCCAGCAGCTTGGTAATCCCAGGTGGCAAGGTCAATTCACCCCTCCACTTT. The whole variable domain, filled in from reference TRBV5-1 and TRBJ1-6, reads KAGVTQTPRYLIKTRGQQVTLSCSPISGHRSVSWYQQTPGQGLQFLFEYFSETQRNKGNFPGRFSGRQFSNSRSEMNVSTLELGDSALYLCASSLVIPGGKVNSPLHFGNGTRLTVT.

This chain connects TRBV5-1 to TRBJ2-2; D uncertain. The germline CDR1 and CDR2 sequences are SGHRS and YFSETQ. This CDR3 contains 15 residues. The V end lost 0 bases, the J end lost 0 bases, and 6 bases lay between the germline ends. The CDR3 region is CASSLAQTNTGELFF. In DNA, the CDR3 is TGCGCCAGCAGCTTGGCCCAGACGAACACCGGGGAGCTGTTTTTT.

The chain is built from TRBV7-2 and TRBJ2-5; perhaps TRBD1 as D (6 bases). Germline CDR1 and CDR2: SGHTA and FQGNSA. The CDR3 totals 16 residues. V lost 3 bases, J lost 2 bases, and 16 bases lay in between. The CDR3 nucleotides are TGTGCCAGCAGCTTGGGGCTGGGGGCGATACAAGAGACCCAGTACTTC. Residues: CASSLGLGAIQETQYF.

The chain is built from TRBV5-4 and TRBJ2-7; D possibly corresponds to TRBD2 (6 bases). The ends were cut back, 0 bases at V and 2 bases at J, with 15 bases in the middle. This CDR3 contains 16 residues. Per the germline V gene, CDR1 is SGHNT and CDR2 is YYREEE (reference sequence). This chain's CDR3 is CASSLARQGLAYEQYF. The CDR3 DNA follows: TGTGCCAGCAGCTTGGCCAGGCAGGGACTGGCCTACGAGCAGTACTTC.

The rearrangement links TRBV9 to TRBJ1-1, with a tentative D call TRBD1 (5 bases). Trimming left V 4 bases short and J 0 bases short, with 10 bases between. Germline-derived CDR1 and CDR2 are SGDLS and YYNGEE. The CDR3 consists of 14 residues. The CDR3 sequence: CASSPDKLNTEAFF. The CDR3 DNA follows: TGTGCCAGCAGCCCGGACAAGTTGAACACTGAAGCTTTCTTT.

This clone was seen a single time. The V and J genes are TRBV7-2 and TRBJ2-2, with a weak D call TRBD2 (6 bases). The CDR3 runs to 15 residues. The V and J ends lost 7 bases and 4 bases respectively, with 16 bases between them. The germline V gene encodes CDR1 SGHTA and CDR2 FQGNSA. CDR3 sequence: CASKSGRGITGELFF. The CDR3, as DNA: TGTGCCAGCAAATCCGGGCGGGGTATCACCGGGGAGCTGTTTTTT. Full variable domain (outside the CDR3, taken from reference TRBV7-2 and TRBJ2-2): GAGVSQSPSNKVTEKGKDVELRCDPISGHTALYWYRQSLGQGLEFLIYFQGNSAPDKSGLPSDRFSAERTGGSVSTLTIQRTQQEDSAVYLCASKSGRGITGELFFGEGSRLTVL.

The chain carries TRBV5-6 and TRBJ1-2, with D hard to call. V lost 0 bases and J lost 0, with 12 bases in between. This CDR3 is 16 amino acids long. Per the germline V gene, CDR1 is SGHDT and CDR2 is YYEEEE. This chain's CDR3 is CASSLEAEPANYGYTF. CDR3 nucleotide sequence: TGTGCCAGCAGCTTGGAAGCGGAACCAGCTAACTATGGCTACACCTTC. Variable domain in full (rest from reference TRBV5-6 and TRBJ1-2): DAGVTQSPTHLIKTRGQQVTLRCSPKSGHDTVSWYQQALGQGPQFIFQYYEEEERQRGNFPDRFSGHQFPNYSSELNVNALLLGDSALYLCASSLEAEPANYGYTFGSGTRLTVV.

Only a few counts were recorded for this clone. This chain connects TRBV24-1 to TRBJ1-5, with D tentatively TRBD1 (6 bases). Germline assignment: CDR1 KGHDR and CDR2 SFDVKD. Between the trimmed V and J ends, which lost 2 bases and 5 bases, there was a span of 12 bases. The CDR3 has 15 amino acids. The CDR3 bases are TGTGCCACCAGTGATTCTGTCAGGGGACATCAGCCCCAGCATTTT. Translation: CATSDSVRGHQPQHF.

The chain recombines TRBV5-1 with TRBJ1-1; D gene unclear. V gave up 2 bases and J gave up 0 bases, with 5 bases separating them. Germline V CDR1 and CDR2: SGHRS, YFSETQ. CDR3 length: 13 residues. The CDR3 nucleotides are TGCGCCAGCAGCTTAGACTTGAACACTGAAGCTTTCTTT. Residues: CASSLDLNTEAFF. The full variable domain, in which reference TRBV5-1 and TRBJ1-1 provide the parts outside the CDR3, is KAGVTQTPRYLIKTRGQQVTLSCSPISGHRSVSWYQQTPGQGLQFLFEYFSETQRNKGNFPGRFSGRQFSNSRSEMNVSTLELGDSALYLCASSLDLNTEAFFGQGTRLTVV.

V usage is TRBV3-1 (or the pseudogene TRBV3-2) and J usage is TRBJ1-1; no reliable D call. Trimming cost V 0 bases and J 1 base, with 9 bases left between them. The CDR3 has 15 amino acids. Germline CDR1 and CDR2: LGHDT and YNNKEL (reference sequence). The CDR3 loop is CASSQDSSWNTEAFF. CDR3 sequence (DNA): TGTGCCAGCAGCCAAGATAGTAGCTGGAACACTGAAGCTTTCTTT.

The rearrangement joins TRBV6-5 to TRBJ2-7; 8 bases align to TRBD1. The CDR3 length is 13 residues. J was trimmed by 5 bases and V by 6 bases; bases with no gene match: 6. In germline, CDR1 is MNHEY, CDR2 SVGAGI. The CDR3 DNA reads as TGTGCCAGCAGCCTGACAGGGGTCCACGAGCAGTACTTC. This sequence encodes CASSLTGVHEQYF.

V is TRBV4-2 and J is TRBJ1-2; a weak D match, TRBD1 (5 bases). Germline V gene data show CDR1 as LGHNA and CDR2 as YNFKEQ. The CDR3 length is 16 residues. The ends were cut back, 5 bases at V and 8 bases at J, with 24 bases in the middle. The CDR3 bases are TGTGCCAGCAGCTCCCGGAGGGTCGCCGGGACCTACGGCTACACCTTC. Its protein product is CASSSRRVAGTYGYTF.

CDR3 protein: CASSVGTGGTYNEQFF. The DNA of the CDR3 is TGTGCCAGCAGCGTAGGGACAGGGGGCACCTACAATGAGCAGTTCTTC. The rearrangement uses TRBV9 and TRBJ2-1; 11 bases line up with TRBD1. V dropped 0 bases and J dropped 2; count of bases not matched to a gene: 1. The CDR3 is 16 amino acids. Germline V lookup: CDR1 SGDLS, CDR2 YYNGEE.

This chain links TRBV9 with TRBJ1-2; 9 bases agree with TRBD1. CDR1 SGDLS and CDR2 YYNGEE come from the germline V gene. The CDR3 has 17 amino acids. J was trimmed by 14 bases and V by 0 bases; bases with no gene match: 20. CDR3 sequence: CASSVVPMAGTGLQGTF. CDR3 DNA: TGTGCCAGCAGCGTAGTCCCAATGGCCGGGACAGGGCTTCAGGGGACCTTC.

The genes are TRBV9 and TRBJ1-2; D gene uncertain. The CDR3 consists of 15 residues. Germline CDR1 reads SGDLS; CDR2 reads YYNGEE. V lost 4 bases to trimming and J lost 3 bases, with 16 bases between them. CDR3 residues: CASSLYVGVDYGYTF. The DNA for the CDR3 is TGTGCCAGCAGCCTTTACGTAGGAGTGGACTATGGCTACACCTTC.

This clone was counted only a few times. The rearrangement uses TRBV7-3 and TRBJ1-6, with TRBD1 matching 9 bases. The CDR3 runs 14 residues. Germline values: CDR1 SGHTA, CDR2 FQGTGA. J gave up 10 bases and V 5 bases, and 6 bases lay outside the gene matches. The CDR3 sequence is CASSAGTGKSPLHF. The DNA for the CDR3 is TGTGCCAGCAGCGCCGGGACAGGGAAGTCACCCCTCCACTTT.